What follows are 7 T cell receptor beta chains derived from one specimen sequenced in a study of blood T cell repertoires in COVID-19 (dated by TCRdb to the early 2020s). The library was built by means of the immunoSEQ multiplex PCR assay. TCRdb's version of the immuneACCESS table is confined to in-frame rearrangements and falls short of the full clone set. An unresolved V gene accounts for under half of the shortfall where checked; the remainder is of unknown origin. This sample has roughly 200,000 clones in its table, and about 70% of those were observed once. The top ten clonotypes cover approximately 8.6% of the sample. Input material: peripheral blood. The receptors shown here come from a woman between 45 and 60 years old with active or convalescent COVID-19.

This chain links TRBV13 with TRBJ1-6; a possible D gene is TRBD1 (6 bases). The length of the CDR3 is 15 residues. CDR1 is PRHDT, CDR2 FYEKMQ, per germline (reference sequence). The ends were cut back, 0 bases at V and 10 bases at J, with 13 bases in the middle. The CDR3 sequence: CASSLGQGKGSPLHF. CDR3 sequence (DNA): TGTGCCAGCAGCTTAGGACAGGGAAAAGGGTCACCCCTCCACTTT.

The rearrangement uses TRBV14 and TRBJ1-6; no definite D call. Germline CDR1 reads SGHDN; CDR2 reads FVKESK. V dropped 1 base and J dropped 16 bases, with 11 bases sitting between them. CDR3 length: 12 amino acids. CDR3 sequence: CASSQVRPRLHF. The CDR3 region has the DNA TGTGCCAGCAGCCAAGTCAGGCCTCGGCTCCACTTT.

The genes are TRBV3-1 (or the pseudogene TRBV3-2) and TRBJ2-5, with 7 bases lining up with TRBD2. The CDR3 sequence is 21 residues long. V dropped 0 bases and J dropped 5; count of bases not matched to a gene: 24. Per germline, CDR1 LGHDT and CDR2 YNNKEL (reference sequence). The CDR3 DNA sequence: TGTGCCAGCAGCCAAGATCCCCCGGGGGACTATCCGCGGGATAGGTGGGAGACCCAGTACTTC. Protein: CASSQDPPGDYPRDRWETQYF.

V is TRBV4-3 and J is TRBJ1-1; TRBD1 agrees at 7 bases. CDR3 length: 16 residues. J gave up 2 bases and V 3 bases, and 9 bases lay outside the gene matches. The germline V gene encodes CDR1 LGHNA and CDR2 YSLEER. In DNA form, the CDR3 reads TGCGCCAGCAGCCACAACAGGGGAGAGGGAAACACTGAAGCTTTCTTT. Translated, it gives CASSHNRGEGNTEAFF.

This clone was found a few times. The chain uses TRBV6-5 and TRBJ1-1; 7 bases map to TRBD1. CDR3 size: 12 residues. The germline gives CDR1 MNHEY, CDR2 SVGAGI. V shed 4 bases, J shed 11 bases, and the junction held 7 bases outside the gene matches. The CDR3: CASSSPTGRAFF. The CDR3 nucleotides read TGTGCCAGCAGTTCGCCGACAGGGAGGGCTTTCTTT.

The rearrangement uses TRBV4-3 and TRBJ1-3; D ambiguous. Germline values: CDR1 LGHNA, CDR2 YSLEER. This CDR3 has 15 residues. The V end was cut by 1 base, the J end by 0 bases, with 7 bases between. For the CDR3, the DNA is TGCGCCAGCAGCCAAGGGTGGAGCTCTGGAAACACCATATATTTT. It is translated as CASSQGWSSGNTIYF.

V usage is TRBV7-3 and J usage is TRBJ1-1, with 7 bases identical to TRBD1. CDR1 and CDR2 from the germline V gene are SGHTA and FQGTGA. The CDR3 contains 14 residues. Unmatched junction bases numbered 2, after V lost 2 bases and J lost 2 bases. The CDR3 spells CASSLQGGNTEAFF. The CDR3 DNA reads as TGTGCCAGCAGCTTACAGGGGGGAAACACTGAAGCTTTCTTT.